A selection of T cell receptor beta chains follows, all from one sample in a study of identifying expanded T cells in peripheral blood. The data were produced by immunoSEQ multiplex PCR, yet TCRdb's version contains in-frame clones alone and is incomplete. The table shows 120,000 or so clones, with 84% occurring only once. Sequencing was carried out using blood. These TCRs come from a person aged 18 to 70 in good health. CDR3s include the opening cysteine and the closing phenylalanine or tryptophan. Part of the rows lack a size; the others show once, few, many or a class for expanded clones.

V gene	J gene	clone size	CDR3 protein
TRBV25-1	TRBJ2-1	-	CASSESGKFNEQFF
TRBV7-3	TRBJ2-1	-	CASSLGLASNEQFF
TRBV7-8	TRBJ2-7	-	CASSLEVYEQYF
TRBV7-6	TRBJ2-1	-	CASSQNRDRGYNEQFF
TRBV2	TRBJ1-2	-	CASSGQGRGYTF
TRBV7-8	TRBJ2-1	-	CASSFRYIEVRQFF
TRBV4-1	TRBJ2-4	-	CASSQEGLAASKNIQYF
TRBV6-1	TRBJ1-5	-	CASSETGAQPQHF
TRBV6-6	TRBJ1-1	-	CASSYGAMNTEAFF
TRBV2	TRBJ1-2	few	CAGGANSYGYTF
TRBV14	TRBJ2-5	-	CASSQVLGGGTQYF
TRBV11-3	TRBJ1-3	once	CASSLNTGRGNTIYF
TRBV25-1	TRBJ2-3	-	CASSEGGSGADTQYF
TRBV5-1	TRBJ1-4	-	CASSPGQGSSGEKLFF
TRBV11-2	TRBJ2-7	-	CASSLGQRGRISYEQYF
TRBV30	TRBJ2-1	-	CAYSGEVYNEQFF
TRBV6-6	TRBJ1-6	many	CASREQGGSPLHF
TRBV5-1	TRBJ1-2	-	CASSSPNRGDGYTF
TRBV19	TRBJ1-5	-	CASSIGQGTQPQHF
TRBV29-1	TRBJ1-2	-	CSVALIRGSYGYTF
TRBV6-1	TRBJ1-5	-	CASLRDLSNQPQHF
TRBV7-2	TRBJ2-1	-	CASSLAQGVHNEQFF
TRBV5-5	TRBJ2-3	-	CASRRAGNTDTQYF
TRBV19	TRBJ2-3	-	CASRLAGADTQYF
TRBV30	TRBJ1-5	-	CAWSARGNQPQHF
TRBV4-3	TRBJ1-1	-	CASSITLQGTPEAFF
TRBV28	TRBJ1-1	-	CASSLGGAGGLAFF
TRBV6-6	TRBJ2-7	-	CASSTGGAVAYEQYF
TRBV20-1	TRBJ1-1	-	CSAGDHTEAFF
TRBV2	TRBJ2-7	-	CASSEGSRGYEQYF
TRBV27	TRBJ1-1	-	CASSLWGAEAFF
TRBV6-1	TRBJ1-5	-	CASRRGVGDQPQHF
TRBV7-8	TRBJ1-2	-	CASSLGTGGQYGYTF
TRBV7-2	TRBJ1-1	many	CASSLGGTGMNTEAFF
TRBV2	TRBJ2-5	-	CASMSDRAVLVAQYF
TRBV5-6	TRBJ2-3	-	CASSLKKTGTDTQYF
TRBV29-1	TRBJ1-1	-	CSVDLMNTEAFF
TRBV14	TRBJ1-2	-	CASSRTGRRGYTF
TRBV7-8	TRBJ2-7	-	CASSTRTDNLPTYEQYF
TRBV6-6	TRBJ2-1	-	CASSYTSGGVYEQFF
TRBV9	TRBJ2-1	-	CASSVGGYSLGNEQFF
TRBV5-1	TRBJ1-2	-	CASSLTRYGYTF
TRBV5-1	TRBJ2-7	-	CASSNDQGGYEQYF